These T cell receptor beta chains were read from a single sample in a study of CD8 T cells in Susac syndrome. MiXCR, applied by TCRdb to the immunoSEQ multiplex PCR reads, yields one record per CDR3 protein. Of about 120,000 distinct CDR3 sequences listed, approximately 94% were seen once; the top ten hold 0.095% to 0.1%. Material for sequencing was CD4+ T cells from PBMCs. These receptors were collected from a human donor in good health. Both conserved end residues are part of each CDR3. The D gene is left open where the match is weak. A clone size is listed for some rows: how often the clone was seen (once, few, many), or a class if it is expanded.

clone_size,d_call,v_call,j_call,cdr3_nt,cdr3_aa
.,TRBD1,TRBV12-3/TRBV12-4,TRBJ2-2,TGTGCCAGCAGTTCGCAATGGACAGGGGGGTTGACCGGGGAGCTGTTTTTT,CASSSQWTGGLTGELFF
.,TRBD2,TRBV6-6,TRBJ2-7,TGTGCCAGCAGGGCGGGAGGAGCGCACGAGCAGTACTTC,CASRAGGAHEQYF
.,.,TRBV11-2,TRBJ2-1,TGTGCCAGCAGCTTGGGCGTCGCGATCAATGAGCAGTTCTTC,CASSLGVAINEQFF
.,.,TRBV29-1,TRBJ2-7,TGCAGCGTTTTCTACAGCTACGAGCAGTACTTC,CSVFYSYEQYF
.,.,TRBV12-3/TRBV12-4,TRBJ2-5,TGTGCCAGCAGTTCAGGGAAGGGGATTCAAGAGACCCAGTACTTC,CASSSGKGIQETQYF
.,TRBD1,TRBV25-1,TRBJ2-5,TGTGCCAGCAGTCCATCGGCGCAGGGGGCAGAGACCCAGTACTTC,CASSPSAQGAETQYF
.,.,TRBV18,TRBJ2-2,TGTGCCAGCTCACCACTGACAGATAACACCGGGGAGCTGTTTTTT,CASSPLTDNTGELFF
.,TRBD1,TRBV6-2/TRBV6-3,TRBJ1-2,TGTGCCAGCAGCGACAGGGGAATGGGCTATGGCTACACCTTC,CASSDRGMGYGYTF
.,.,TRBV20-1,TRBJ2-7,TGCAGTGCTAGATGGCTGGGCGAGCAGTACTTC,CSARWLGEQYF
.,.,TRBV27,TRBJ2-7,TGTGCCAGCAGTTTAGCAAGCGGGTTCTCCTACGAGCAGTACTTC,CASSLASGFSYEQYF
.,.,TRBV5-1,TRBJ2-7,TGCGCCAGCAGCTTGGCCGTAGGGACTTACTCCTACGAGCAGTACTTC,CASSLAVGTYSYEQYF
.,TRBD2,TRBV10-3,TRBJ2-2,TGTGCCATCAGTGAGAGTTGGACTAGCGACACCGGGGAGCTGTTTTTT,CAISESWTSDTGELFF
.,TRBD1,TRBV7-3,TRBJ2-3,TGTGCCAGCAGCCCCCGCACCGGGACAGAAGATACGCAGTATTTT,CASSPRTGTEDTQYF
.,TRBD1,TRBV3-1,TRBJ2-7,TGTGCCAGCAGCCAAGAACGTCAGGGGGCGACGGGCTACGAGCAGTACTTC,CASSQERQGATGYEQYF
.,TRBD1,TRBV7-9,TRBJ1-5,TGTGCCAGCAGCAGTCAGGGGGAGAATCAGCCCCAGCATTTT,CASSSQGENQPQHF
.,.,TRBV20-1,TRBJ1-6,TGCAGTGCTCTCTCGGGTTTCTATAATTCACCCCTCCACTTT,CSALSGFYNSPLHF
.,.,TRBV20-1,TRBJ2-1,TGCAGTGCTACCTCGGACGCGGCCTCCTACAATGAGCAGTTCTTC,CSATSDAASYNEQFF
.,.,TRBV6-1,TRBJ1-2,TGTGCCAGCAGGCCCGGGGGAAACCCCTCAAAGGACTATGGCTACACCTTC,CASRPGGNPSKDYGYTF
.,TRBD1,TRBV20-1,TRBJ1-2,TGCAGTGCTAGAGAGACAGGGGGCTATGGCTACACCTTC,CSARETGGYGYTF
once,.,TRBV9,TRBJ2-3,TGTGCCAGCAGCCCTTGGTCCAACACAGATACGCAGTATTTT,CASSPWSNTDTQYF
.,TRBD2,TRBV6-6,TRBJ2-5,TGTGCCAGCGGGGGGGGAGGGGAAGAGACCCAGTACTTC,CASGGGGEETQYF
.,.,TRBV24-1,TRBJ2-3,TGTGCCACCAGTGATCCCGGGAGTATTGGCACAGATACGCAGTATTTT,CATSDPGSIGTDTQYF
.,.,TRBV28,TRBJ1-2,TGTGCCAGCAGTTACGGACAGCGAACTGGCTACACCTTC,CASSYGQRTGYTF
.,TRBD1,TRBV3-1,TRBJ1-6,TGTGCCAGCAGCCCACTACCGGGACAGGGGGACAATTCACCCCTCCACTTT,CASSPLPGQGDNSPLHF
.,.,TRBV2,TRBJ1-1,TGTGCCAGCCTAAACGATATGAACACTGAAGCTTTCTTT,CASLNDMNTEAFF
.,.,TRBV30,TRBJ2-4,TGTGCCTGGAGTGTTGTCAAAAACATTCAGTACTTC,CAWSVVKNIQYF
.,.,TRBV13,TRBJ2-2,TGTGCCAGCAGCCTCGGACGGTCCGGGGAGCTGTTTTTT,CASSLGRSGELFF
.,TRBD2,TRBV29-1,TRBJ2-1,TGCAGCGTCTCAGCGGGAGGGCCTGTCTATGAGCAGTTCTTC,CSVSAGGPVYEQFF
.,.,TRBV19,TRBJ1-1,TGTGCCAGTAGTATAAACCCCGCAGGTTGGATGACTGAAGCTTTCTTT,CASSINPAGWMTEAFF
.,.,TRBV19,TRBJ1-1,TGTGCCAGTAGTACACCTACGAACACTGAAGCTTTCTTT,CASSTPTNTEAFF
.,.,TRBV9,TRBJ1-3,TGTGCCAGCAGCGTAGCTACGTGGCCTAGCTCTGGAAACACCATATATTTT,CASSVATWPSSGNTIYF
.,TRBD1,TRBV5-1,TRBJ2-3,TGCGCCAGCAGCTACACTCGGACAGGGCACACACAAGATACGCAGTATTTT,CASSYTRTGHTQDTQYF
.,TRBD2,TRBV5-1,TRBJ2-5,TGCGCCAGCAGCAACGGACTAGCGGAGACCCAGTACTTC,CASSNGLAETQYF
.,.,TRBV3-1,TRBJ2-2,TGTGCCAGCAGCCAAGATCTGGGGGAGACCGGGGAGCTGTTTTTT,CASSQDLGETGELFF
.,.,TRBV7-9,TRBJ2-5,TGTGCCAGCAGCGGGGTGGTCTCCCCGGGCGAGACCCAGTACTTC,CASSGVVSPGETQYF
.,TRBD2,TRBV28,TRBJ2-7,TGTGCCAGCAGTTTATGGGGGACTAGCCATTCGAATGTGCAGTACTTC,CASSLWGTSHSNVQYF
.,TRBD2,TRBV2,TRBJ2-5,TGTGCCAGCAGTGCAGCGGGAGGAGGCCGGAAGACCCAGTACTTC,CASSAAGGGRKTQYF
.,TRBD2,TRBV2,TRBJ2-3,TGTGCCAGCAGCGGACTAGCGCTCAGCACAGATACGCAGTATTTT,CASSGLALSTDTQYF
.,TRBD1,TRBV2,TRBJ2-5,TGTGCCAGCAGTGGGACAGGGCTAGAGCAAGAGACCCAGTACTTC,CASSGTGLEQETQYF
.,.,TRBV4-3,TRBJ1-5,TGCGCCAGCAGCCAAGACAGGGTACATCAGCCCCAGCATTTT,CASSQDRVHQPQHF
.,.,TRBV5-1,TRBJ2-7,TGCGCCAGCAGCTCGATACAGGGTTCCCACGAGCAGTACTTC,CASSSIQGSHEQYF
.,TRBD1,TRBV6-4,TRBJ2-7,TGTGCCAGCAGTGGTCGGCCAGGGGGAATCCCAGTGGGGTCCTACGAGCAGTACTTC,CASSGRPGGIPVGSYEQYF
.,.,TRBV2,TRBJ2-5,TGTGCCAGCAGTGAATCAGGGCGCAACCAAGAGACCCAGTACTTC,CASSESGRNQETQYF
once,.,TRBV2,TRBJ2-5,TGTGCCAGCAGTGGGGGGCAAGAGACCCAGTACTTC,CASSGGQETQYF
.,TRBD1,TRBV29-1,TRBJ1-1,TGCAGCGTTGAAGTCTATGGACAGGTGAACACTGAAGCTTTCTTT,CSVEVYGQVNTEAFF
.,TRBD2,TRBV7-2,TRBJ2-7,TGTGCCAGCAGCTTAGAAGCGGGAGCTCCCTACGAGCAGTACTTC,CASSLEAGAPYEQYF
.,.,TRBV7-9,TRBJ2-1,TGTGCCAGCAGCCTTGGACTCTCTTGGAACAATGAGCAGTTCTTC,CASSLGLSWNNEQFF